A single sample is the source of the 8 T cell receptor beta chains below, sequenced in a study of blood T cell repertoires in COVID-19. TCRdb keeps only in-frame clones here, not all; method: immunoSEQ multiplex PCR. The sample lists over 200,000 clones, roughly 87% seen once, with 1.9% in the top ten. The sequencing sample was made of peripheral blood. These receptors were collected from a man aged 35-49 years with active or convalescent COVID-19.

The chain combines TRBV27 with TRBJ2-7; 9 nucleotides line up with TRBD1. The CDR3 spans 14 residues. Germline lookup yields CDR1 MNHEY and CDR2 SMNVEV (reference sequence). V lost 5 bases to trimming and J lost 6 bases; unmatched junction nucleotides: 8. The CDR3 region is CASSLQGTGREQYF. The CDR3 DNA is TGTGCCAGCAGTCTCCAGGGGACAGGGCGCGAGCAGTACTTC.

V and J are TRBV4-1 and TRBJ2-3, with 12 bases identical to TRBD2. V was pared by 0 bases and J by 0 bases, with 4 bases of the junction left unmatched. The germline V gene encodes CDR1 MGHRA and CDR2 YSYEKL. The CDR3 is 18 amino acids. The CDR3 DNA reads TGCGCCAGCAGCCAAGATCGGACTAGCGGGGAAAGCACAGATACGCAGTATTTT. Protein product: CASSQDRTSGESTDTQYF.

The chain uses TRBV7-3 and TRBJ1-6, with 10 nucleotides matching TRBD1. Looked up from germline, CDR1 is SGHTA and CDR2 is FQGTGA. V shed 5 bases, J shed 10 bases, and the junction held 5 bases outside the gene matches. The CDR3 consists of 14 residues. CDR3 region: CASSRTGGISPLHF. In DNA form, the CDR3 reads TGTGCCAGCAGCCGGACAGGGGGTATCTCACCCCTCCACTTT.

This chain joins TRBV7-8 and TRBJ1-1, with no clear D. V shed 5 bases and J shed 1 base, with 11 bases lying between them. The CDR3 runs 14 residues. CDR1 is SGHVS, CDR2 FQNEAQ, per germline. The CDR3 is CASSPWAPNTEAFF. Here the CDR3 DNA reads TGTGCCAGCAGCCCCTGGGCCCCGAACACTGAAGCTTTCTTT. Using reference TRBV7-8 and TRBJ1-1 for the parts outside the CDR3, the full variable domain is GAGVSQSPRYKVAKRGQDVALRCDPISGHVSLFWYQQALGQGPEFLTYFQNEAQLDKSGLPSDRFFAERPEGSVSTLKIQRTQQEDSAVYLCASSPWAPNTEAFFGQGTRLTVV.

The CDR3 DNA is TGTGCCAGCACCCGACTAGCACATGAGCAGTTCTTC. This gives the protein CASTRLAHEQFF. This chain uses TRBV7-9 with TRBJ2-1; 7 nucleotides line up with TRBD2. The V and J ends lost 7 bases and 8 bases, in that order; junction bases with no gene match: 5. The CDR3 extends over 12 amino acids. The V gene's germline CDR1 is SEHNR and CDR2 FQNEAQ (reference sequence).

This CDR3 reads CASSDRDFSYEQYF. For the CDR3, the DNA is TGCGCCAGCAGCGACCGGGACTTCTCCTACGAGCAGTACTTC. This chain links TRBV4-1 with TRBJ2-7, with D possibly TRBD2 on 6 matching bases. V was shortened by 5 bases and J by 0 bases, with 11 bases between the two germline ends. Looked up from germline, CDR1 is MGHRA and CDR2 is YSYEKL. The CDR3 is made up of 14 amino acids.

V and J are TRBV29-1 and TRBJ1-1; D is possibly TRBD1 (6 bases). Deletions cut 4 bases from V and 1 base from J, with 7 bases between. CDR1 and CDR2 from the germline V gene are SQVTM and ANQGSEA. The CDR3 covers 12 residues. CDR3 coding DNA: TGCAGCGTTGTGGACAGGAACACTGAAGCTTTCTTT. It translates to CSVVDRNTEAFF. Filled out from reference TRBV29-1 and TRBJ1-1, the complete variable domain reads SAVISQKPSRDICQRGTSLTIQCQVDSQVTMMFWYRQQPGQSLTLIATANQGSEATYESGFVIDKFPISRPNLTFSTLTVSNMSPEDSSIYLCSVVDRNTEAFFGQGTRLTVV.

The gene calls are TRBV6-4 and TRBJ2-2; 7 bases are shared with TRBD2. The CDR3 consists of 16 residues. Germline-derived CDR1 and CDR2 are MRHNA and SNTAGT. V was clipped by 2 bases and J by 4 bases; unmatched bases: 7. In DNA form, the CDR3 reads TGTGCCAGCAGTGACGAAGCGGGGTTAGTCACCGGGGAGCTGTTTTTT. Amino acids: CASSDEAGLVTGELFF.